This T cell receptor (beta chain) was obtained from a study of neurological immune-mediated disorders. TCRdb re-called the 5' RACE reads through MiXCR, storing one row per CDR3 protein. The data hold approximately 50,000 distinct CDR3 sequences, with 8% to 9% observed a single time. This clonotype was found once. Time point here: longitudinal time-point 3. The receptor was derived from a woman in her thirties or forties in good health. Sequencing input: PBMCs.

The CDR3 reads CASSSSCTDTQYF. In DNA, the CDR3 is TGTGCCAGCAGCTCAAGCTGCACAGATACGCAGTATTTT. J is TRBJ2-3 and V is TRBV7-7; D is unclear. CDR1 and CDR2 (germline): SSHAT, FNYEAQ (reference sequence). Deletions cut 4 bases from V and 1 base from J, with 6 bases between. CDR3 length equals 13 residues.